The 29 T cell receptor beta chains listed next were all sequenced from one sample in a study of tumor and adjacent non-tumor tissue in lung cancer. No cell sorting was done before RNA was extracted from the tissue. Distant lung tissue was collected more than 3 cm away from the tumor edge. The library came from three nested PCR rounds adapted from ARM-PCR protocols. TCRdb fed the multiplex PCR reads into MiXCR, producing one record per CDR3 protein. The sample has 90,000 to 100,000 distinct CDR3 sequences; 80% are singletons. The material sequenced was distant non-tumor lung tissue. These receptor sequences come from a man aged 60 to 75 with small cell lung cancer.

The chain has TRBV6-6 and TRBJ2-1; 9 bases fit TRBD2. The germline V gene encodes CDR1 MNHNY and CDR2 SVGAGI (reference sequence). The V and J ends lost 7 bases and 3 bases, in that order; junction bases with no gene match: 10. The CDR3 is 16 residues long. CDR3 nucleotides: TGTGCCAGCAATGCTTCAAGCGGGAGGTTCTACAATGAGCAGTTCTTC. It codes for CASNASSGRFYNEQFF.

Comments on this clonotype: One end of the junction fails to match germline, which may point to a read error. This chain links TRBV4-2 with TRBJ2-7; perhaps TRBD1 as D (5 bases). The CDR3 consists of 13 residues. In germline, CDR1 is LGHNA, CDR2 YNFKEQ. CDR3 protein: CTSSLDRFYEQYF. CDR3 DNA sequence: TGCACCAGCAGTTTAGACAGATTCTACGAGCAGTACTTC.

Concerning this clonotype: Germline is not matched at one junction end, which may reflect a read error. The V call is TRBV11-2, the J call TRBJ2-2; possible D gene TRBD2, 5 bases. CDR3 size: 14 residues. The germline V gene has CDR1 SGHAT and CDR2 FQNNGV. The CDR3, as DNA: TGCGCCAGCAGCTTAGTGTGGGAGACCGGGGAGCTGTTTTTT. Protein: CASSLVWETGELFF.

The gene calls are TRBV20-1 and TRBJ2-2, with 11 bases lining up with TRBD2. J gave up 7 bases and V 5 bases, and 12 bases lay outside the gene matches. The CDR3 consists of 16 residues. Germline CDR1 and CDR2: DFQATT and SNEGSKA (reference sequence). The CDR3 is CSAGGTSGPAGGELFF. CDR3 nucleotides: TGCAGTGCTGGGGGGACTAGCGGTCCCGCGGGCGGGGAGCTGTTTTTT.

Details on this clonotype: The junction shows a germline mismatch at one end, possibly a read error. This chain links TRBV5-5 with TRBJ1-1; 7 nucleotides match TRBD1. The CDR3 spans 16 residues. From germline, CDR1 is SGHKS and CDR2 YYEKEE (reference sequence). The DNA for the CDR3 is TGTTCCAGCAGCCCCCGCATCAGGGGGGCGGGTACTGAAACTTTCTTT. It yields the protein CSSSPRIRGAGTETFF.

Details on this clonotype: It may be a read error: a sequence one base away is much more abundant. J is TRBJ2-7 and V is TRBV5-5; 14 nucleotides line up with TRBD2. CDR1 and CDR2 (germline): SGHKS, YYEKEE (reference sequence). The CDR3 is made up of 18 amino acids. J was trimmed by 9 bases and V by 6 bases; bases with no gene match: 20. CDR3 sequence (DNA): TGTGCCAGCACTCGTTTGCGACTAGCGGGAGGGCCTAGATGCGTGCAGTACTTC. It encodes CASTRLRLAGGPRCVQYF.

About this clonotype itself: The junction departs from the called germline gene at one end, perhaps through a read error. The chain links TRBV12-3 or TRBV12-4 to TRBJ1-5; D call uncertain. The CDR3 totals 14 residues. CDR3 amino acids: CASSLGHLNQPQHF. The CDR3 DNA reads TGTGCCAGCAGTTTAGGACACCTAAATCAGCCCCAGCACTTT.

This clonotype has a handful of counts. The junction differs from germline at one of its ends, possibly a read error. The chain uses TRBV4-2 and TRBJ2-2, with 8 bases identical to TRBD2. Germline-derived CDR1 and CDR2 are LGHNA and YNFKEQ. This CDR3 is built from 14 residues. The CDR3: CDSMASGSSGELLF. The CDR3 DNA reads TGTGACAGCATGGCTAGCGGGTCTTCCGGGGAGCTGTTATTT.

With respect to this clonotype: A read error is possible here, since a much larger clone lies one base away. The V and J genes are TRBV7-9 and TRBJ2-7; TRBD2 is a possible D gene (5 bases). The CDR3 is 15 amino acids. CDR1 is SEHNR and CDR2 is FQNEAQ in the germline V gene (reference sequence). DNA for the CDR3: TGTGCCAGCAGCTTAGGCCCAGGACTTGGCTACGATCAGTACTTC. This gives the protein CASSLGPGLGYDQYF.

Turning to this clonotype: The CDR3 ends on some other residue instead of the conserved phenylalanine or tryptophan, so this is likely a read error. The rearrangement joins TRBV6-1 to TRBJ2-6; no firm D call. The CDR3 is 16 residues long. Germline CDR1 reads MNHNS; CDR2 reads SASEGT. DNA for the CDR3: TGTGCCAACAGTGAGGATACGGGTACTGGGGCCAACGTCCTGACTTCC. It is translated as CANSEDTGTGANVLTS.

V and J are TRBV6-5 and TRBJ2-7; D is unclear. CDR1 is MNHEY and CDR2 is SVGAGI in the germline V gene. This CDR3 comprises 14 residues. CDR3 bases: TGTGACAGCAATTACTCCCCGAGCTCCTACGAGCAGTACGTC. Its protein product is CDSNYSPSSYEQYV.

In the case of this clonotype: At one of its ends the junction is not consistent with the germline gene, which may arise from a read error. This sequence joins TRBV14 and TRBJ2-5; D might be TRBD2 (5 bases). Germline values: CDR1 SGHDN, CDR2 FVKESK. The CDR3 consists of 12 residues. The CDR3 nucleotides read TGTGCCGGCAGCCAAGTAAGGGAGACCCAATACTTC. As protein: CAGSQVRETQYF.

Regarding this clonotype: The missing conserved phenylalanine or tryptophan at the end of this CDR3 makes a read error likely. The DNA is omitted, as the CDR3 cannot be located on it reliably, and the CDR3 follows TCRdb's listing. The CDR3 reads CASSQVLGGSTETFS. This chain uses TRBV4-1 with TRBJ1-1; TRBD1 is taken as the D call from the table, unchecked against the DNA. Per germline, CDR1 MGHRA and CDR2 YSYEKL. The CDR3 spans 15 amino acids, including both terminal residues.

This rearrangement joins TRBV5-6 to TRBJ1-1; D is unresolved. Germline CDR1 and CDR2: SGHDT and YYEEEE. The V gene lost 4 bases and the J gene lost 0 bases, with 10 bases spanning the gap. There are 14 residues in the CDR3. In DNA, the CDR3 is TGTGCCAGCAGCCTGGGAGAGCTGAACACTGAAGCTTTCTTT. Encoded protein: CASSLGELNTEAFF.

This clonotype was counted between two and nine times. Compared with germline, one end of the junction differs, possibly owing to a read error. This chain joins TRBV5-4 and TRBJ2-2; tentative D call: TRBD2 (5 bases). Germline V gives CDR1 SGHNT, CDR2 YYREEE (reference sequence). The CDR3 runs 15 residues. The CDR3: CVSSSRLTNTGELFF. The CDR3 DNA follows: TGTGTCAGCAGCTCCAGACTAACGAACACCGGGGAGCTGTTTTTT.

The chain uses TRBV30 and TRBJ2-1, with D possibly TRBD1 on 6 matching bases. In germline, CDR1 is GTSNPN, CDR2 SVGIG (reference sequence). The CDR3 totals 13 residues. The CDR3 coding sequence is TGTCCTCGGGATAGGGGGTTTGGGAATGAGCAGTTCTTC. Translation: CPRDRGFGNEQFF.

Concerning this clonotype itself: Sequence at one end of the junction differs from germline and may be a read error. CDR3 loop: CASGSTYNEQFF. In DNA, the CDR3 is TGTGCCAGCGGTTCGACTTACAACGAGCAGTTCTTC. The chain recombines TRBV6-5 with TRBJ2-1; D ambiguous. The CDR3 extends over 12 amino acids. The V gene's germline CDR1 is MNHEY and CDR2 SVGAGI.

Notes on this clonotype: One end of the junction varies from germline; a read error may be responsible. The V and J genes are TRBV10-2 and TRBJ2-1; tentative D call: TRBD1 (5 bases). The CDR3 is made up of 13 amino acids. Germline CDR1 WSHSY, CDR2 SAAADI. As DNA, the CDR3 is TGCGCCAGCTGTGAGAATGGCCAGGGTGAACAGTTCTTC. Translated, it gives CASCENGQGEQFF.

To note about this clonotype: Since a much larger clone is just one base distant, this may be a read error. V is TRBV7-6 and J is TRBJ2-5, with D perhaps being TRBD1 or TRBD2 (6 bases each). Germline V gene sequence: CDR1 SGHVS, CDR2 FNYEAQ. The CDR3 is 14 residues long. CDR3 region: CASSLGGARETPYF. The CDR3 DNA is TGTGCCAGCAGCTTAGGGGGGGCCAGGGAGACCCCGTACTTC.

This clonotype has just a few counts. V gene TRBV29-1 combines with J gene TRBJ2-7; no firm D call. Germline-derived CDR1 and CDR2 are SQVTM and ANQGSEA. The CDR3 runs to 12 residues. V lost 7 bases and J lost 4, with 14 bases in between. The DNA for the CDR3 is TGCAGCGCCCAGTACACCTCTTACGAGCAGTACTTC. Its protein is CSAQYTSYEQYF.

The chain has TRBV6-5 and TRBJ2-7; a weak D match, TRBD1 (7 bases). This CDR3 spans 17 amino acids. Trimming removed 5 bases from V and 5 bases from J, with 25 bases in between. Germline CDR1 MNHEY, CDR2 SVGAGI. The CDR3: CASSRHPSTGDSHEQYF. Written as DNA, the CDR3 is TGTGCCAGCAGTCGCCATCCCTCCACGGGGGACAGTCACGAGCAGTACTTC.

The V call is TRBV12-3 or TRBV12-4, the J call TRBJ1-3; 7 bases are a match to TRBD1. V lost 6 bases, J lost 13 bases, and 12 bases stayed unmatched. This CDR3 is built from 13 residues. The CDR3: CASSWGQPNSIYF. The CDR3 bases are TGTGCCAGCAGCTGGGGACAGCCTAACAGTATATATTTT.

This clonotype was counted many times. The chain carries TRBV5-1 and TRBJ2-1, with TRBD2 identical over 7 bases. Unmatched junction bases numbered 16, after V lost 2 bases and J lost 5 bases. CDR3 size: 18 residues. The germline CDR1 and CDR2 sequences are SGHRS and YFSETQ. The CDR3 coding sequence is TGCGCCAGCAGCTTTTATCAGCGGTGGGGGGGATTTAACAATGAGCAGTTCTTC. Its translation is CASSFYQRWGGFNNEQFF.

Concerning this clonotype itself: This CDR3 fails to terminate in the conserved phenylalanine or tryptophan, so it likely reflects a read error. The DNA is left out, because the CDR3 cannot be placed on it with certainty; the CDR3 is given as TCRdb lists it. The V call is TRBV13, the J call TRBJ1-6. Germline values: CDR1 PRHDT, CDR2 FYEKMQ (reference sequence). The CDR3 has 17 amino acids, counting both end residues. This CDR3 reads CASSQNDGSSYDSPHHY.

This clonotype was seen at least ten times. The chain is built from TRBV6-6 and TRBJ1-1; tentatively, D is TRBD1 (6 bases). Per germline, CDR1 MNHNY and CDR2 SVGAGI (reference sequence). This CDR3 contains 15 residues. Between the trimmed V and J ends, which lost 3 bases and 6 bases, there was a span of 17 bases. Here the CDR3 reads CASSYHTGKVPEAFF. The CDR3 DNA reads TGTGCCAGCAGTTATCATACAGGGAAGGTCCCTGAAGCTTTCTTT.

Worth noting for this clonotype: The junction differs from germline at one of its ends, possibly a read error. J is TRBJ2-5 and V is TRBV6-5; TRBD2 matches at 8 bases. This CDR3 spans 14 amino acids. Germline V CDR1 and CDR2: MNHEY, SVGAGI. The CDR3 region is CASSYRGERETQYF. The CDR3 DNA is TGTGCCAGCAGTTACCGCGGGGAGCGGGAGACACAGTACTTC.

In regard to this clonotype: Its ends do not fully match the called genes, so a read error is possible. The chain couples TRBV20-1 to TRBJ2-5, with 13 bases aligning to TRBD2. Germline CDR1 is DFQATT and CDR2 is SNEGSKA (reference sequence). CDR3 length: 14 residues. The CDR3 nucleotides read TGCAGTACCCCACACGGACTAGCGGGGGAGACACAGTACTTC. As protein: CSTPHGLAGETQYF.

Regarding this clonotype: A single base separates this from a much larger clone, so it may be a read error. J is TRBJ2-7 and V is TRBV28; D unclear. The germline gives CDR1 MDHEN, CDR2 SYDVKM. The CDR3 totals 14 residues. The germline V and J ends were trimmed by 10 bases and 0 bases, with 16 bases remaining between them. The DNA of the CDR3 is TGTGCCAACAAGGATAGATACAGCTCCTACGAGCAGTACTTC. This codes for CANKDRYSSYEQYF. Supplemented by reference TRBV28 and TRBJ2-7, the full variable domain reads DVKVTQSSRYLVKRTGEKVFLECVQDMDHENMFWYRQDPGLGLRLIYFSYDVKMKEKGDIPEGYSVSREKKERFSLILESASTNQTSMYLCANKDRYSSYEQYFGPGTRLTVT.

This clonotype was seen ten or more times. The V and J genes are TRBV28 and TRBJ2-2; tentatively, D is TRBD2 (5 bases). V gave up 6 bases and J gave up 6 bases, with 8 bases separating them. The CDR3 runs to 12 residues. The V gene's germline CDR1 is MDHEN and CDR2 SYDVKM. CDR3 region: CASREVAGELFF. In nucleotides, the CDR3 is TGTGCCAGCAGGGAGGTGGCCGGGGAGCTGTTTTTT.